This record concerns one T cell receptor beta chain sequence. Only in-frame clones appear in the TCRdb table, and some are missing; sequencing was by immunoSEQ multiplex PCR. The sample contains fewer than 500,000 clones, 70% to 90% of which appear only once. Individuals drawn from around 24 US areas were about 18 to 95 years old. Germline V gives CDR1 SGHDT, CDR2 YYEEEE. This CDR3 is built from 16 residues. Deletions cut 4 bases from V and 5 bases from J, with 19 bases between. This sample was taken from a study of blood T cell repertoires in COVID-19. Across the study: The United States, Italy and Spain supplied acute and convalescent COVID-19 samples.

The receptor's source is a young woman with acute COVID-19. Sequences were obtained from PBMCs or T cells enriched from blood (not recorded which). The chain employs TRBV5-6 and TRBJ2-1; a weak D match, TRBD2 (6 bases). CDR3 in amino acids: CASSLPTGGADNEQFF. The CDR3 DNA reads TGTGCCAGCAGCCTCCCTACCGGGGGTGCGGACAATGAGCAGTTCTTC.